This TCR beta chain came from a study of shared clonotypes between healthy human individuals. TCRdb's table, derived via immunoSEQ multiplex PCR, lists solely in-frame clones and lacks some. Of some 1 million clones in the sample, around 76% were seen once. CDR1 is KGHSH, CDR2 LQKENI, per germline. Deletions cut 2 bases from V and 0 bases from J, with 11 bases between. This CDR3 has 16 amino acids. Sequencing input: memory CD4+ T cells sorted from blood. This sample's subset: CD45RA-negative fraction. The genes are TRBV18 and TRBJ1-3; D gene unclear. The sequence derives from a man younger than 35 in good health. The CDR3 region has the DNA TGTGCCAGCTCACCAGGGGAAGCAGGCTCTGGAAACACCATATATTTT. Translation: CASSPGEAGSGNTIYF.